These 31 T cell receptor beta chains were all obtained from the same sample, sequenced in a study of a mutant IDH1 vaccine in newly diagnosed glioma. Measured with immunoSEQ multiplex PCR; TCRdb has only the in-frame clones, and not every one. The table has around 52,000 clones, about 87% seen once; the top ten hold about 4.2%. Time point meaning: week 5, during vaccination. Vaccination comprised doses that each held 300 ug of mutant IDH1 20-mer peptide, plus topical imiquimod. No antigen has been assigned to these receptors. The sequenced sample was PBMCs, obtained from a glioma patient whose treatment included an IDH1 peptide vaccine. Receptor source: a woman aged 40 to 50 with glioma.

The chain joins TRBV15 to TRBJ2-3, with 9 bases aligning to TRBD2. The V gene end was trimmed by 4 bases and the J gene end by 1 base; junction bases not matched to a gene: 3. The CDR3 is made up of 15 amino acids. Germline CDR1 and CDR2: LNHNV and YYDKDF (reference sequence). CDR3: CATSTPSGGTDTQYF. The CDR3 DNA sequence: TGTGCCACCAGCACGCCTAGCGGGGGCACAGATACGCAGTATTTT.

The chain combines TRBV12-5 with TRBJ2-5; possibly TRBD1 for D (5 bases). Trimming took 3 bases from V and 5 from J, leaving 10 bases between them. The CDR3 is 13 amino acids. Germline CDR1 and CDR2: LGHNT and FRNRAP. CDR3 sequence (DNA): TGTGCTAGTGGTTTATCTGGGGCGGAGACCCAGTACTTC. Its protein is CASGLSGAETQYF.

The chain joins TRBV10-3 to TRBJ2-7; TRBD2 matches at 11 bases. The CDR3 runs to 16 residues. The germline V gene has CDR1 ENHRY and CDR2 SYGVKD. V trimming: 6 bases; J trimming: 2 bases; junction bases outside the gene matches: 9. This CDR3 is CAIRGGLAELTYEQYF. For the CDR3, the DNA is TGTGCCATCAGGGGGGGACTAGCGGAACTCACCTACGAGCAGTACTTC.

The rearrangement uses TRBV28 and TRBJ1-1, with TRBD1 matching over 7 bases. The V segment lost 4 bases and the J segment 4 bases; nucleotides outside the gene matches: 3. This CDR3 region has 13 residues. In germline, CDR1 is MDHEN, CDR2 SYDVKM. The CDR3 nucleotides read TGTGCCAGCAGTTCAGGGGGGTCCACTGAAGCTTTCTTT. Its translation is CASSSGGSTEAFF.

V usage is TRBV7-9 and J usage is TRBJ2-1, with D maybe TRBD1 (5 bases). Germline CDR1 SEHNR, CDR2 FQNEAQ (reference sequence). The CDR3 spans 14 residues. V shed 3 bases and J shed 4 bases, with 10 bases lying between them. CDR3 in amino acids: CASSLETEYNEQFF. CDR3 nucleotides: TGTGCCAGCAGCTTGGAGACAGAATACAATGAGCAGTTCTTC.

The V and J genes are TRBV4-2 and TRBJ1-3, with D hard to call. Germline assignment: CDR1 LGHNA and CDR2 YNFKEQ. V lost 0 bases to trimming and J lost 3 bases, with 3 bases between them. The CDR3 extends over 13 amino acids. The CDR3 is CASSQEHGNTIYF. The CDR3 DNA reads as TGTGCCAGCAGCCAAGAGCATGGAAACACCATATATTTT.

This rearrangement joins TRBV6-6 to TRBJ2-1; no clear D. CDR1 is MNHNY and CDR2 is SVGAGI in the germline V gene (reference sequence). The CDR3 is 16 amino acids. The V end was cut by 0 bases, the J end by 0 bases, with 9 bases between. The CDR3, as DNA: TGTGCCAGCAGTTACTCTCGGCCCCGCTCCTACAATGAGCAGTTCTTC. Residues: CASSYSRPRSYNEQFF.

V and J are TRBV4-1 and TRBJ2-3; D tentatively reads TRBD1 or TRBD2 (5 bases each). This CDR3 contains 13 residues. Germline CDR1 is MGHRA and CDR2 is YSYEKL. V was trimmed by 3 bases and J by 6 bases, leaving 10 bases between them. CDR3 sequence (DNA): TGCGCCAGCAGCCAGGACGGGGCGGATACGCAGTATTTT. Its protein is CASSQDGADTQYF.

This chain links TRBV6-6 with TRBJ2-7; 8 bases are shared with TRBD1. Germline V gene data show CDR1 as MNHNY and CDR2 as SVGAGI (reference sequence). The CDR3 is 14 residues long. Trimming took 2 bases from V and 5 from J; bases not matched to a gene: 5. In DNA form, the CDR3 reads TGTGCCAGCAGTTACCGAGACAGGGGCCACGAGCAGTACTTC. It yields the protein CASSYRDRGHEQYF.

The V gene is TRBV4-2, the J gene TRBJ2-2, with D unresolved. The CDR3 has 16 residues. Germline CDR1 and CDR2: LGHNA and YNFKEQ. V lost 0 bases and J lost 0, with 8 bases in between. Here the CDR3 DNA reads TGTGCCAGCAGCCAAGATTGGTCCGCGAACACCGGGGAGCTGTTTTTT. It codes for CASSQDWSANTGELFF.

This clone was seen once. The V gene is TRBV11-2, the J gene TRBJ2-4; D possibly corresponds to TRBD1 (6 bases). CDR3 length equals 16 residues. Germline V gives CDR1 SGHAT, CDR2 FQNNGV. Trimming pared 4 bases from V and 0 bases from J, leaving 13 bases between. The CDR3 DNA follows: TGTGCCAGCAGCTCACTCAGGGGTTTAGCCAAAAACATTCAGTACTTC. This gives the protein CASSSLRGLAKNIQYF.

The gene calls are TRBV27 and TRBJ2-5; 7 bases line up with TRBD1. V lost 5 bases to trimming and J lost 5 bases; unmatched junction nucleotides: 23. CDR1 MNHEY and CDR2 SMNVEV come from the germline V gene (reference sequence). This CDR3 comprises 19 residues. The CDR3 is CASSLTFRQGADVRETQYF. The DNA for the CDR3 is TGTGCCAGCAGTCTAACCTTCCGACAGGGCGCGGATGTCAGGGAGACCCAGTACTTC.

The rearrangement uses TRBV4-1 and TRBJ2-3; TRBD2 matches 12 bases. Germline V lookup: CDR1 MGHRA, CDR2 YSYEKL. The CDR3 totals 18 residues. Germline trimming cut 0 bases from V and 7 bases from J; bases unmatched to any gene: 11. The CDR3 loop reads CASSQDLTRGTSGYTQYF. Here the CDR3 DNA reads TGCGCCAGCAGCCAAGATTTGACCCGAGGGACTAGCGGGTATACGCAGTATTTT.

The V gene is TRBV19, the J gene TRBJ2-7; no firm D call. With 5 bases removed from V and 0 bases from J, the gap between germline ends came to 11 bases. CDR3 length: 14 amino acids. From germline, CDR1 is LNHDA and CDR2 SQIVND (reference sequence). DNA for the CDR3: TGTGCCAGTAGTGTCGGAAGAGCCTCCTACGAGCAGTACTTC. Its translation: CASSVGRASYEQYF.

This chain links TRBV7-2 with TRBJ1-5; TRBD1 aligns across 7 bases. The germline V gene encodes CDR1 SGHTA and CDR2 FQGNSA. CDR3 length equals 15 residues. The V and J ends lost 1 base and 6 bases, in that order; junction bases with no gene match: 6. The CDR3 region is CASSLEGGSAQPQHF. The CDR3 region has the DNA TGTGCCAGCAGCTTAGAAGGGGGCTCAGCTCAGCCCCAGCATTTT.

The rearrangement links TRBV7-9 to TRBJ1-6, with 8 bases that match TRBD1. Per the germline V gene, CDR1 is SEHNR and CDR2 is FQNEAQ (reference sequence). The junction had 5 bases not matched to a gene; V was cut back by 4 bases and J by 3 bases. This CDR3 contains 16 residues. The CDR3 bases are TGTGCCAGCAGCTACGGACAGGGCTTCTATAATTCACCCCTCCACTTT. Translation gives CASSYGQGFYNSPLHF.

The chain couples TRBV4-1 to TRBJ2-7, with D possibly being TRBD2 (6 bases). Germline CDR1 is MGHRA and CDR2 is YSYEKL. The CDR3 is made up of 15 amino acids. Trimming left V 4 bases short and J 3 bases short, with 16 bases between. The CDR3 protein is CASSPVGRRGYEQYF. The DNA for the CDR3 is TGCGCCAGCAGCCCCGTGGGACGGCGGGGCTACGAGCAGTACTTC.

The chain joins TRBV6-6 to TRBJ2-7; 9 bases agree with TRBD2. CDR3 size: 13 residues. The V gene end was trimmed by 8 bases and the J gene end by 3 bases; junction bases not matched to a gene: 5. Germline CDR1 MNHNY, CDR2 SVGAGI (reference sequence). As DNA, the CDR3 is TGTGCCAGCTCTCTAGCGGGGTACTACGAGCAGTACTTC. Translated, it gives CASSLAGYYEQYF.

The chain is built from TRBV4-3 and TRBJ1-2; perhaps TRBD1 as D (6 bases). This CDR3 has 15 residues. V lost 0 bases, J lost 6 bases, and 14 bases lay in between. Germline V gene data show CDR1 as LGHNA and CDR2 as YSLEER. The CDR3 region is CASSQDLTGYHGYTF. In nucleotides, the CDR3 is TGCGCCAGCAGCCAAGATCTTACAGGGTATCATGGCTACACCTTC.

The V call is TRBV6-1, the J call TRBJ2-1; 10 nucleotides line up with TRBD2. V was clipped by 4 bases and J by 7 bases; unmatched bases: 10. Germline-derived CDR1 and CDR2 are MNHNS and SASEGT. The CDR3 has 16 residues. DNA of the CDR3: TGTGCCAGCAGTGGAGGAGCGGGGGGGCCGAGTAATGAGCAGTTCTTC. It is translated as CASSGGAGGPSNEQFF.

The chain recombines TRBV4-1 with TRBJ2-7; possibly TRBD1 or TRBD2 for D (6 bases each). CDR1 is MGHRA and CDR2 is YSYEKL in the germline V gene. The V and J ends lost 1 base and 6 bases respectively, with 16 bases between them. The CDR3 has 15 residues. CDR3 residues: CASSQVSGASGEQYF. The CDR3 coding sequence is TGCGCCAGCAGCCAAGTTTCGGGGGCGTCGGGCGAGCAGTACTTC.

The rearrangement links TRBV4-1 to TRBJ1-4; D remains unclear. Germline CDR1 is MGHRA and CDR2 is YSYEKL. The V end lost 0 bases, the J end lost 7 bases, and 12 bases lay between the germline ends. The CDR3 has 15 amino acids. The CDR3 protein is CASSQDENSFEKLFF. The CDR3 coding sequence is TGCGCCAGCAGCCAAGATGAAAACAGCTTTGAAAAACTGTTTTTT.

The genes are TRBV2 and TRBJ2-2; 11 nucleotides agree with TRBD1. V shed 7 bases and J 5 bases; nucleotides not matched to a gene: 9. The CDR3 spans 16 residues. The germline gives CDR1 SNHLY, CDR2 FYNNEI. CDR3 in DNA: TGTGCCAGCACCGGAGGACAGGGGGCGCGGACCGGGGAGCTGTTTTTT. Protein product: CASTGGQGARTGELFF.

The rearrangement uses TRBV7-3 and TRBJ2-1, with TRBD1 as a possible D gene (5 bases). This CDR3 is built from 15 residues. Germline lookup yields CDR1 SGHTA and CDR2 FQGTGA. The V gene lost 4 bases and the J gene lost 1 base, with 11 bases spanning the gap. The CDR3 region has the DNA TGTGCCAGCAGCTCCAAAAGGGGTTCCTACAATGAGCAGTTCTTC. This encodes CASSSKRGSYNEQFF.

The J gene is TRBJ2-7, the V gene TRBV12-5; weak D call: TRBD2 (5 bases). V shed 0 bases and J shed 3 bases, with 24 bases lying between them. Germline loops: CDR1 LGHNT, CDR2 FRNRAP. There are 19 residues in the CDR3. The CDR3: CASGLVLGSTPLGNYEQYF. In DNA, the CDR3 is TGTGCTAGTGGTTTGGTACTTGGGTCCACTCCCCTCGGGAACTACGAGCAGTACTTC.

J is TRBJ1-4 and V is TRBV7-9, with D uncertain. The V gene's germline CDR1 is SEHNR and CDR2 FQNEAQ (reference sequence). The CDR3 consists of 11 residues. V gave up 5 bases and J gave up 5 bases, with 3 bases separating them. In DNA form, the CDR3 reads TGTGCCAGCAGCCTGAATGAAAAACTGTTTTTT. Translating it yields CASSLNEKLFF.

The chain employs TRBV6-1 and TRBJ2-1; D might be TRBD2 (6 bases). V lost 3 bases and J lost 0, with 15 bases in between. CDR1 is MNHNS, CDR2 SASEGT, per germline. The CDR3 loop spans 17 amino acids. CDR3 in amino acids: CASSEVGGASSYNEQFF. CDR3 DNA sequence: TGTGCCAGCAGTGAGGTGGGAGGCGCAAGCTCCTACAATGAGCAGTTCTTC.

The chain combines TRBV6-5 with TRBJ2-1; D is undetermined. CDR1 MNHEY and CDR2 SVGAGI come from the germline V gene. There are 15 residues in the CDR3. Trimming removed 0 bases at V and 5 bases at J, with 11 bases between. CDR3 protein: CASSYSTAYNNEQFF. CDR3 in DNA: TGTGCCAGCAGTTACTCGACGGCCTACAACAATGAGCAGTTCTTC.

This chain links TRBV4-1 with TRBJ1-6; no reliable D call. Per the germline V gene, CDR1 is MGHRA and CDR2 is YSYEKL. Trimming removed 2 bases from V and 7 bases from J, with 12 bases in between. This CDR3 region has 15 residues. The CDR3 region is CASSQNTGSNSPLHF. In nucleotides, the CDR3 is TGCGCCAGCAGCCAAAATACCGGATCGAATTCACCCCTCCACTTT.

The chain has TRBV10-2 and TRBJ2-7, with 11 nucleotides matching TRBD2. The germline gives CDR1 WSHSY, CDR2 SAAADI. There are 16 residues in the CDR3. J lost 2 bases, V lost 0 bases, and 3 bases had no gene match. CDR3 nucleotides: TGCGCCAGCAGTGAGTCGACTAGCGGGGCTGCCTACGAGCAGTACTTC. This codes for CASSESTSGAAYEQYF.

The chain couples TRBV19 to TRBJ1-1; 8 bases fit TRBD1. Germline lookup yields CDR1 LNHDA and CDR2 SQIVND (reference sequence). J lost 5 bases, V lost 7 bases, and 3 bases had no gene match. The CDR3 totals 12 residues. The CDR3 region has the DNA TGTGCCAGTAATGACAGGGGTACTGAAGCTTTCTTT. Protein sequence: CASNDRGTEAFF.